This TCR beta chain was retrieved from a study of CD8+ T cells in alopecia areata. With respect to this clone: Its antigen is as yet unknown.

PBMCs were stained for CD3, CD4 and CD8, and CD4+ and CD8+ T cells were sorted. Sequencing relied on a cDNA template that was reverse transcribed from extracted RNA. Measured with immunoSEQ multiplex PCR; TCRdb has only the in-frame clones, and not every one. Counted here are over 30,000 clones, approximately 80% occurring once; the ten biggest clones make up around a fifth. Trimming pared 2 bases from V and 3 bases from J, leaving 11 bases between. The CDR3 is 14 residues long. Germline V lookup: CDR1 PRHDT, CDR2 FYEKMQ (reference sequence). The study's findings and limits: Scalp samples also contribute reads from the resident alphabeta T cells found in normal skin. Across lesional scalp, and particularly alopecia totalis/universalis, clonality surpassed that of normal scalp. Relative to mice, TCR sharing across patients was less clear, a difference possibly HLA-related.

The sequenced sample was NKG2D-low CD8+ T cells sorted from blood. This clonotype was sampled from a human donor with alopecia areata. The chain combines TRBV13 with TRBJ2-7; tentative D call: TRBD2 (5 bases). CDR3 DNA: TGTGCCAGCAGCTTAACCGGGGAAAACTACGAGCAGTACTTC. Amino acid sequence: CASSLTGENYEQYF. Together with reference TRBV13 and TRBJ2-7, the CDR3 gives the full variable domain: AAGVIQSPRHLIKEKRETATLKCYPIPRHDTVYWYQQGPGQDPQFLISFYEKMQSDKGSIPDRFSAQQFSDYHSELNMSSLELGDSALYFCASSLTGENYEQYFGPGTRLTVT.